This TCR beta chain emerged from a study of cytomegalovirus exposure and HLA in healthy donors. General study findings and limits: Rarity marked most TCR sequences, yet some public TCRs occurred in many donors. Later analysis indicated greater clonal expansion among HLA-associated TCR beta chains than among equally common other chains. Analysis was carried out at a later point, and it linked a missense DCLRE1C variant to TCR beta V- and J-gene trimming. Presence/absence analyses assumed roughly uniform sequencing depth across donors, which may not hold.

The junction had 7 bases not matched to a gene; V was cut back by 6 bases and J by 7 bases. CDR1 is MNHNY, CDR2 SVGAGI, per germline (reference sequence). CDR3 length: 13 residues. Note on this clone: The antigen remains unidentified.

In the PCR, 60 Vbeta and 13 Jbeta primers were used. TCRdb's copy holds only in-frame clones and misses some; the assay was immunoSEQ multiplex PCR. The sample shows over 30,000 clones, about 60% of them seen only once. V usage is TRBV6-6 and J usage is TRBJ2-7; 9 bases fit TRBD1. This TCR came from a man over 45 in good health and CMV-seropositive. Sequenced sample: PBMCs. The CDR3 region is CASRKQGAREQYF. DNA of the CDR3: TGTGCCAGCAGAAAACAGGGGGCGCGAGAGCAGTACTTC.